This T cell receptor (beta chain) was observed in a study of shared clonotypes between healthy human individuals. Trimming cost V 4 bases and J 3 bases, with 14 bases left between them. CDR3 size: 15 residues. The germline gives CDR1 SGDLS, CDR2 YYNGEE. TCRdb keeps only in-frame clones here, not all; method: immunoSEQ multiplex PCR. In the table there are about 2.4 million clones, around nine tenths of which are singletons. This TCR was recovered from a man younger than 35 in good health. J is TRBJ1-5 and V is TRBV9, with D possibly being TRBD1 (5 bases). Material: naive CD4+ T cells sorted from blood. Sample subset: CD45RA+ positively selected. CDR3 sequence (DNA): TGTGCCAGCAGCCAATCCGGGGGACCCAATCAGCCCCAGCATTTT. Translated, it gives CASSQSGGPNQPQHF.